The present TCR beta chain was sequenced within a study of cytomegalovirus exposure and HLA in healthy donors. This clone turned up a few times. What it binds is unknown. Study-wide points: Roughly uniform depth of sequencing across donors was assumed in presence/absence analyses. The authors considered a cluster of highly shared sequence variants likely to be a sequencing artifact.

Primers included in the PCR were 60 Vbeta and 13 Jbeta primers. Assay: immunoSEQ multiplex PCR; the TCRdb copy retains only in-frame clones and omits some. Counted here are under 200,000 clones, just under 80% occurring once; the ten biggest clones make up about 2.9%. Trimming shortened V by 0 bases and J by 3 bases, and 13 bases separated the two germline ends. CDR1 is SGHRS, CDR2 YFSETQ, per germline. This CDR3 region has 15 residues. V gene TRBV5-1 combines with J gene TRBJ2-7; tentative D call: TRBD2 (6 bases). The sample comprised PBMCs. This receptor was obtained from a woman in her fifties or sixties in good health and CMV-seropositive. CDR3 residues: CASSLGGSGYYEQYF. The CDR3 nucleotides read TGCGCCAGCAGCTTGGGAGGTAGCGGTTACTACGAGCAGTACTTC.